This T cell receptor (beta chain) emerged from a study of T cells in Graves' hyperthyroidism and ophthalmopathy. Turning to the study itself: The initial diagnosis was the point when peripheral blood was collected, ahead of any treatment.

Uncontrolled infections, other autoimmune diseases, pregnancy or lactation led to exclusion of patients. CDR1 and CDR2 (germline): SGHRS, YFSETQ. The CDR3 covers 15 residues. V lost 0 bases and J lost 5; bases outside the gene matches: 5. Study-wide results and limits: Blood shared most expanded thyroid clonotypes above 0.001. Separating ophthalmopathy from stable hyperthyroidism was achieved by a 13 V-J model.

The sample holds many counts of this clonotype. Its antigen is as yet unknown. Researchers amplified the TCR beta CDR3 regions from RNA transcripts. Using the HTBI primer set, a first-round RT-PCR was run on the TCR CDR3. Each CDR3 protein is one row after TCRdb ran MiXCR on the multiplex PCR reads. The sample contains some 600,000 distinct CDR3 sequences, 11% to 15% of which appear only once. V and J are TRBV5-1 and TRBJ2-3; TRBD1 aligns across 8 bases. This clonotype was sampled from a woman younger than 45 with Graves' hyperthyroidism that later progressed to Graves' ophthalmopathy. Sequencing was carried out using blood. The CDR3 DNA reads TGCGCCAGCAGCTTGGCCCAGGGGGCCATAGATACGCAGTATTTT. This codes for CASSLAQGAIDTQYF.